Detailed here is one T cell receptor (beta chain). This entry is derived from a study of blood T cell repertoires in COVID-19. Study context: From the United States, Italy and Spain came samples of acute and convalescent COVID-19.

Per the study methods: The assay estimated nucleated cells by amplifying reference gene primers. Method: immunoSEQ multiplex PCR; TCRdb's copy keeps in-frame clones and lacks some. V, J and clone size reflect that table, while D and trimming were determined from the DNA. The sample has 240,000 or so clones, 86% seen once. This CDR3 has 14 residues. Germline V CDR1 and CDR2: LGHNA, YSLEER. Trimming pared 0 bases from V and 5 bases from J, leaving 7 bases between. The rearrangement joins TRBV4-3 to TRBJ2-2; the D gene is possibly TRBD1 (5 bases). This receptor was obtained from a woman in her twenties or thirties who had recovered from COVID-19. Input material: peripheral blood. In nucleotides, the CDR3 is TGCGCCAGCAGCCAAGATCAGGGAACCGGGGAGCTGTTTTTT. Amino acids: CASSQDQGTGELFF.